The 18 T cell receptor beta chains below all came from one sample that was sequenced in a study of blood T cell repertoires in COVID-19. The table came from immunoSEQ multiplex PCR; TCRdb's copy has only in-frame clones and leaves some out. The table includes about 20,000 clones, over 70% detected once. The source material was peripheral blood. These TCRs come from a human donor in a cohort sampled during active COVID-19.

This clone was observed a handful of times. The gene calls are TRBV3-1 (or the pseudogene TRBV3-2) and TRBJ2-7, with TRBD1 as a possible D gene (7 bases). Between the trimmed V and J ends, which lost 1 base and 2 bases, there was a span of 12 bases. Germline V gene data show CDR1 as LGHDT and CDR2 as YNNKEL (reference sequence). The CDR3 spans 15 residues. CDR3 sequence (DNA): TGTGCCAGCAGCCAAGGGGGCAGGGGGGCCTACGAGCAGTACTTC. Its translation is CASSQGGRGAYEQYF.

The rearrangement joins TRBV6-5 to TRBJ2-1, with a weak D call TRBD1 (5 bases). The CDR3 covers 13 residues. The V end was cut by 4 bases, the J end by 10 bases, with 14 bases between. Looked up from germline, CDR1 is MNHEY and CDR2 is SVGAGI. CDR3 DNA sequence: TGTGCCAGCAGTTCAATCATACGGACAGAGCAGTTCTTC. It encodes CASSSIIRTEQFF.

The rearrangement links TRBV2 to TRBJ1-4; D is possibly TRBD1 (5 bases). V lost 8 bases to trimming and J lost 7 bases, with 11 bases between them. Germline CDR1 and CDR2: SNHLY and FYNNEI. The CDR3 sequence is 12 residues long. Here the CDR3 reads CASQGRVEKLFF. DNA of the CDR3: TGTGCCAGCCAGGGCCGTGTTGAAAAACTGTTTTTT.

The CDR3 here is CASSWDSGNTIYF. The CDR3 nucleotides read TGTGCCAGCAGCTGGGACAGCGGAAACACCATATATTTT. The chain employs TRBV27 and TRBJ1-3; 7 bases match TRBD1. Germline loops: CDR1 MNHEY, CDR2 SMNVEV (reference sequence). CDR3 length: 13 residues. V trimming: 6 bases; J trimming: 4 bases; junction bases outside the gene matches: 3.

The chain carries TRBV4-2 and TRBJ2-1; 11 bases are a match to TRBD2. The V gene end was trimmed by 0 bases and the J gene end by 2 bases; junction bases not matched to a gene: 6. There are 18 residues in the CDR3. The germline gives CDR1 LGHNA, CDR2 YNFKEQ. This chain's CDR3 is CASSQDRIAGGPYNEQFF. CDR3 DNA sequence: TGTGCCAGCAGCCAAGACCGGATAGCGGGAGGGCCCTACAATGAGCAGTTCTTC.

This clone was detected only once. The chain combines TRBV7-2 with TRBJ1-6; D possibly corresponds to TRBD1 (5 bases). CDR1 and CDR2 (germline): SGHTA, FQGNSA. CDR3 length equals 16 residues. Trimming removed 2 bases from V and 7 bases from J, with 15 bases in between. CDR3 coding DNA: TGTGCCAGCAGCTTAACGGGGGAGGGGTACAATTCACCCCTCCACTTT. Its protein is CASSLTGEGYNSPLHF.

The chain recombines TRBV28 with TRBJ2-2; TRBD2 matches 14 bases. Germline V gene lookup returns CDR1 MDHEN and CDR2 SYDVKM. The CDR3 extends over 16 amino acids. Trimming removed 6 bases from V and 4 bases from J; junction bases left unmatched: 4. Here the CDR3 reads CASRRGLAGVTGELFF. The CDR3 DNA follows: TGTGCCAGCAGACGGGGACTAGCGGGAGTCACCGGGGAGCTGTTTTTT.

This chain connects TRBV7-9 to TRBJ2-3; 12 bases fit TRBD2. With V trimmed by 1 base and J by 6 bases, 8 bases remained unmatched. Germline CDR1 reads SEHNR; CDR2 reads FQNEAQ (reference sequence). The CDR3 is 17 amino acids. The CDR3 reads CASSLEVLAGGYDTQYF. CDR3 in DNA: TGTGCCAGCAGCTTAGAGGTACTAGCGGGAGGCTATGATACGCAGTATTTT.

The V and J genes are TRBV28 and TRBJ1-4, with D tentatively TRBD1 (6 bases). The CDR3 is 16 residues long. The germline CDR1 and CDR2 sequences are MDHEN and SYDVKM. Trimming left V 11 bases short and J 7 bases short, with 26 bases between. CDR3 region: CAAGQRTALGREKLFF. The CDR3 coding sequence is TGTGCCGCAGGACAGCGGACGGCCCTAGGGCGTGAAAAACTGTTTTTT.

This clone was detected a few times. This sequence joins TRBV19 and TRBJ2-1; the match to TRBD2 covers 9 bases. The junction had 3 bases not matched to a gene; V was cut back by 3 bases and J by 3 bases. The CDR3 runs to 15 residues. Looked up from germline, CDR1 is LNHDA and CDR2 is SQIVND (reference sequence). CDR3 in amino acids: CASSMSSGGYNEQFF. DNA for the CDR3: TGTGCCAGTAGTATGAGTAGCGGGGGCTACAATGAGCAGTTCTTC. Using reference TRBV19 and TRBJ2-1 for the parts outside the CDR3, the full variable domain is DGGITQSPKYLFRKEGQNVTLSCEQNLNHDAMYWYRQDPGQGLRLIYYSQIVNDFQKGDIAEGYSVSREKKESFPLTVTSAQKNPTAFYLCASSMSSGGYNEQFFGPGTRLTVL.

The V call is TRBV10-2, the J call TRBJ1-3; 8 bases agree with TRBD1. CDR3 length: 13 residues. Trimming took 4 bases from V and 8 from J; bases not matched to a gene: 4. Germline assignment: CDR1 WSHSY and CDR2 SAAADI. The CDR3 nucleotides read TGCGCCAGCAGTGGACAGGGGCGGGACACCATATATTTT. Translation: CASSGQGRDTIYF.

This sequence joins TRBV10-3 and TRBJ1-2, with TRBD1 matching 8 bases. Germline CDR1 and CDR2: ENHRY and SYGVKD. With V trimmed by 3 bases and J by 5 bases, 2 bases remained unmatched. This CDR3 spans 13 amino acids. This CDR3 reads CAISDGQGYGYTF. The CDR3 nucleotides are TGTGCCATCAGTGACGGACAGGGATATGGCTACACCTTC.

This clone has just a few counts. CDR3 residues: CASSFSLSTEAFF. CDR3 sequence (DNA): TGTGCCAGCAGCTTCTCCCTTAGCACTGAAGCTTTCTTT. The chain employs TRBV12-3 or TRBV12-4 and TRBJ1-1; D is unclear. Trimming removed 6 bases at V and 4 bases at J, with 12 bases between. This CDR3 is 13 amino acids long.

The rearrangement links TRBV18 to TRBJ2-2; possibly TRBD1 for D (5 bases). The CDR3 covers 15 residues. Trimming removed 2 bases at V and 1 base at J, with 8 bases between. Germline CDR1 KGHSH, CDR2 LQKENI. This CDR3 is CASSPDRRNTGELFF. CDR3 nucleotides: TGTGCCAGCTCACCAGACAGACGGAACACCGGGGAGCTGTTTTTT.

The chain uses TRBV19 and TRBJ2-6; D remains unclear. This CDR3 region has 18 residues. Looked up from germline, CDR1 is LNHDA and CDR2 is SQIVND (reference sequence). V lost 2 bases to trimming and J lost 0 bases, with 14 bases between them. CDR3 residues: CASSIRSAFLSGANVLTF. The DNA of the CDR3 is TGTGCCAGTAGTATAAGAAGCGCATTCCTCTCTGGGGCCAACGTCCTGACTTTC.

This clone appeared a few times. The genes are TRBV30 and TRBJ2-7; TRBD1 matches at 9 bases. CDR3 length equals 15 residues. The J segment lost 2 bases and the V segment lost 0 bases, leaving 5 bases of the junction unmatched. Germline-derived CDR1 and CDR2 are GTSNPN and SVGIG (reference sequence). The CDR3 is CAWSVGGTGTYEQYF. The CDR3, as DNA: TGTGCCTGGAGTGTGGGAGGGACAGGGACCTACGAGCAGTACTTC. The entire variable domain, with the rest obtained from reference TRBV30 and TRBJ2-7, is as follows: SQTIHQWPATLVQPVGSPLSLECTVEGTSNPNLYWYRQAAGRGLQLLFYSVGIGQISSEVPQNLSASRPQDRQFILSSKKLLLSDSGFYLCAWSVGGTGTYEQYFGPGTRLTVT.

CDR3 sequence: CASTLQGLAFSGANVLTF. The CDR3 nucleotides are TGTGCCAGTACCCTCCAGGGGCTTGCCTTCTCTGGGGCCAACGTCCTGACTTTC. The chain has TRBV19 and TRBJ2-6, with D perhaps matching TRBD1 (6 bases). This CDR3 has 18 residues. V was clipped by 7 bases and J by 0 bases, with 19 bases between them. Germline V gene data show CDR1 as LNHDA and CDR2 as SQIVND (reference sequence).

In nucleotides, the CDR3 is TGTGCCATCAGCGGACTAGCGGGAGCCGGGGAGCTGTTTTTT. Protein sequence: CAISGLAGAGELFF. The rearrangement links TRBV10-3 to TRBJ2-2; 13 positions agree with TRBD2. V shed 6 bases and J 6 bases; nucleotides not matched to a gene: 1. Germline V gene data show CDR1 as ENHRY and CDR2 as SYGVKD. This CDR3 contains 14 residues.